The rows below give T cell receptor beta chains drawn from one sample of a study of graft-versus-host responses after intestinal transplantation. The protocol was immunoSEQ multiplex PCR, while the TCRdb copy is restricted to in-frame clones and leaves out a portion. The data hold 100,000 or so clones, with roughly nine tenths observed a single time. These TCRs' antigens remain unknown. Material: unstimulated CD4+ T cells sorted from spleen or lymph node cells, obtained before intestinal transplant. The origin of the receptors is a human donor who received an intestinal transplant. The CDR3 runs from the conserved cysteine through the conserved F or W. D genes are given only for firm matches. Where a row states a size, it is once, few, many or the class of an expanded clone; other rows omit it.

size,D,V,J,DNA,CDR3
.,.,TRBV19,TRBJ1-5,TGTGCCAGTAGTATAGATATGAGGGCGCCGGAGACTGTGCGCAATCAGCCCCAGCATTTT,CASSIDMRAPETVRNQPQHF
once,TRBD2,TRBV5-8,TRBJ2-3,TGTGCCAGCAGCTTGGCCGCGGGGGATACAGATACGCAGTATTTT,CASSLAAGDTDTQYF
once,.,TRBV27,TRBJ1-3,TGTGCCAGCAGTTTGGGGGGGGCCGGAAACACCATATATTTT,CASSLGGAGNTIYF
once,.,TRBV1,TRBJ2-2,TGCACCAGCAGCCGGCGGGGGCGGACCGGGGAGCTGTTTTTT,CTSSRRGRTGELFF
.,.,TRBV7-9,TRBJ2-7,TGTGCCAGCAGCTTGGGGCCCGGCAACTCCTACGAACAGTACTTC,CASSLGPGNSYEQYF
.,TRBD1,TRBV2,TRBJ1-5,TGTGCCAGCGGGTCCCGGGACAGGGGTAACAATCAGCCCCAGCATTTT,CASGSRDRGNNQPQHF
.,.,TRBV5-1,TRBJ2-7,TGCGCCAGCAGAGCAGGGTTGGGCGCAAGCTCCTACGAGCAGTACTTC,CASRAGLGASSYEQYF
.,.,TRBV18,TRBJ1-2,TGTGCCAGCTCACCAATTGAGGTACAGGGATTGGGCTACACCTTC,CASSPIEVQGLGYTF
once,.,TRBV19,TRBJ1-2,TGTGCCAGTAAGTTACCAGGGAAAGAGACCAACTATGGCTACACCTTC,CASKLPGKETNYGYTF
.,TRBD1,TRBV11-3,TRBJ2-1,TGTGCCAGCAGCTTGAGGGGGAACAGGGGACATGAGCAGTTCTTC,CASSLRGNRGHEQFF
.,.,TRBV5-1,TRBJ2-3,TGCGCCAGCAGCTTGGTGGCGGGGGCTAGCACAGATACGCAGTATTTT,CASSLVAGASTDTQYF
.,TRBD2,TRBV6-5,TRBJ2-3,TGTGCCAGCAGGAGGAGCGGGAGAGGTTCAGATACGCAGTATTTT,CASRRSGRGSDTQYF
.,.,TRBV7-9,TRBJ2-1,TGTGCCAGCAGCTTAGCTGGCGAGCAGTTCTTC,CASSLAGEQFF
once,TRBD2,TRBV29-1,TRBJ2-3,TGCAGCGCTAAGAGCGGGGACACAGATACGCAGTATTTT,CSAKSGDTDTQYF
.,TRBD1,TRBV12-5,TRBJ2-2,TGTGCTAGTGGCTTAACTTATTCAACAGGGGCGGACACCGGGGAGCTGTTTTTT,CASGLTYSTGADTGELFF
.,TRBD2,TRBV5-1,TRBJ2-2,TGCGCCAGCAGCTCCCGTTCTAGCGGGGGGCCGCTGAACACCGGGGAGCTGTTTTTT,CASSSRSSGGPLNTGELFF
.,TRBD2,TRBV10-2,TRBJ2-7,TGCGCCAGCAGTGAGTGGGGCGGGAGCGGGGTTCGGTACGAGCAGTACTTC,CASSEWGGSGVRYEQYF
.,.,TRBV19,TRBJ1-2,TGTGCCAGTATCAACAGGGTGGGCGGCGGCTACACCTTC,CASINRVGGGYTF
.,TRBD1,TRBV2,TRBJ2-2,TGTGCCAGCAGTGAGCGACAGGGGCTCACCGGGGAGCTGTTTTTT,CASSERQGLTGELFF
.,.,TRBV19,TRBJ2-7,TGTGCCAGTCAAAGAAATTGGGGCAGGTACGAGCAGTACTTC,CASQRNWGRYEQYF
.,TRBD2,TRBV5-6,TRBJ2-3,TGTGCCAGCAGCCGGTTTGCGGGGGGGAGCACAGATACGCAGTATTTT,CASSRFAGGSTDTQYF
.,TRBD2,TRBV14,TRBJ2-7,TGTGCCAGCAGCACGCCTAGCGGGGGACCCTACGAGCAGTACTTC,CASSTPSGGPYEQYF
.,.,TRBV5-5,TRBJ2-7,TGTGCCAGCAGCTTGGCCGACGGGACTCGCGGACCAGGCGGGCAGTACTTC,CASSLADGTRGPGGQYF
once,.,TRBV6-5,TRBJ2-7,TGTGCCAGCAATTTATCCAGATTCTACGAGCAGTACTTC,CASNLSRFYEQYF
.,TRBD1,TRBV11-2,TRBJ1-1,TGTGCCAGCAGCTTAGATAGGAGACAGGGGAGCACTGAAGCTTTCTTT,CASSLDRRQGSTEAFF
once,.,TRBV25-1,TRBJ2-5,TGTGCCAGCAGGGCGCGGGAGACCCAGTACTTC,CASRARETQYF
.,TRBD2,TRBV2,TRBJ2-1,TGTGCCAGCGGGGGGGGACCTGAGGATGAGCAGTTCTTC,CASGGGPEDEQFF
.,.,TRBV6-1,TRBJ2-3,TGTGCCAGCAGTGAACTAGCTGGCACAGATACGCAGTATTTT,CASSELAGTDTQYF
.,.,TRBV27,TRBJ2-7,TGTGCCAGCAGTGCCATAGCGGTATGGGGCGAGCAGTACTTC,CASSAIAVWGEQYF
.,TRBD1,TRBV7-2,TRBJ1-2,TGTGCCAGCAGCTTATCCGGACAGGGCATCTATGGCTACACCTTC,CASSLSGQGIYGYTF
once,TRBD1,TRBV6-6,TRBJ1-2,TGTGTTCTAGGGGGCAACTATGGCTACACCTTC,CVLGGNYGYTF
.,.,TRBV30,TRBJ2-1,TGTGCCTGGAGCTCAGGGTCCAGCTCCTACAATGAGCAGTTCTTC,CAWSSGSSSYNEQFF
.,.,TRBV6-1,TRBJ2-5,TGTGCCAGCAGTCAGGACGGGGGGACCCAGTACTTC,CASSQDGGTQYF
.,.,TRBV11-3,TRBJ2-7,TGTGCCAGCAGCCCGACGGGCTCCTACGAGCAGTACTTC,CASSPTGSYEQYF
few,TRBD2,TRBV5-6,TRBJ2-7,TGTGCCAGCAGTTCTCTATGGAGAGCGGGGGTTACCTACGAGCAGTACTTC,CASSSLWRAGVTYEQYF
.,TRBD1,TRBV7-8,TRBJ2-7,TGTGCCAGCAGCTTAGGGTCTTTGGCCATGCTTTGGGGGACAGGCGATTACGAGCAGTACTTC,CASSLGSLAMLWGTGDYEQYF
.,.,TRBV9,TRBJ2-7,TGTGCCAGCAGCCGGGGAGGGGGTAATGTGGAGCAGTACTTC,CASSRGGGNVEQYF
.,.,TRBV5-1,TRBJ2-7,TGCGCCAGCAGCTTCGGCTCAGGGATCTCCTACGAGCAGTACTTC,CASSFGSGISYEQYF
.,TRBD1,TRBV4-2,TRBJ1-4,TGTGCCAGCAGCCCGGGACAGGGAAGTGAAAAACTGTTTTTT,CASSPGQGSEKLFF
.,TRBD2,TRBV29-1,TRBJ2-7,TGCAGCTGCAGGGCGGGAGGCTCCTACGAGCAGTACTTC,CSCRAGGSYEQYF
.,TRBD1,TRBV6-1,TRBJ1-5,TGTGCCAGCAAGAAGACAGGGCCCAATCAGCCCCAGCATTTT,CASKKTGPNQPQHF
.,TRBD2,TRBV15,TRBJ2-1,TGTGCCACCGGGACTAGCGGGTCGTTCTCCTACAATGAGCAGTTCTTC,CATGTSGSFSYNEQFF
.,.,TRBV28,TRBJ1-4,TGTGCCAGCAGCATACAGGATCGCTTAAGAAAACTGTTTTTT,CASSIQDRLRKLFF
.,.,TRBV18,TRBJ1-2,TGTGCCAGCTCAAGGGGTGAAGCAGGGAACTATGGCTACACCTTC,CASSRGEAGNYGYTF
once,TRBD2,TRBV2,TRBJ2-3,TGTGCCAGCAGTGGACTAGCGCATACAGATACGCAGTATTTT,CASSGLAHTDTQYF
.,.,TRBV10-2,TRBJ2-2,TGCGCCAGCAGGCGGCTGACTTTAGGCACCGGGGAGCTGTTTTTT,CASRRLTLGTGELFF
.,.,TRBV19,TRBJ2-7,TGTGCCAGTAGTATGGATGGGAGGTACGAGCAGTACTTC,CASSMDGRYEQYF
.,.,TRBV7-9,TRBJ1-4,TGTGCCAGCAGCTCCGGGGCGGGGGCAGTAGCTAATGAAAAATTGTTTTTT,CASSSGAGAVANEKLFF
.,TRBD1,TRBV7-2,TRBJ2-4,TGTGCCAGCAGCTCCGGGACAGGTAGCAAAAACATTCAGTACTTC,CASSSGTGSKNIQYF